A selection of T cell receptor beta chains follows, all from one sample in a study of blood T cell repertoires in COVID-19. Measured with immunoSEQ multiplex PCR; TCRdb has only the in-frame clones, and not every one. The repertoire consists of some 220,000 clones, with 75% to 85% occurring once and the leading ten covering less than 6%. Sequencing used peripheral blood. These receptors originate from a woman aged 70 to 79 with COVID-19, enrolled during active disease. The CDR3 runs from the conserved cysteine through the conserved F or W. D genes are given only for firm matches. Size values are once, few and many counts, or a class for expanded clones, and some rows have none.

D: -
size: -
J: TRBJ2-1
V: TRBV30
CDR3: CAWSAGLKDEQFF
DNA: TGTGCCTGGAGTGCCGGACTAAAAGATGAGCAGTTCTTC

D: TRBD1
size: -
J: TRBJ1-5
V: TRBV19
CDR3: CASHPTGGNQPQHF
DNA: TGTGCCAGTCACCCGACAGGGGGAAATCAGCCCCAGCATTTT

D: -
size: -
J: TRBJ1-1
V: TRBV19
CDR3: CASSVQGTNTEAFF
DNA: TGTGCCAGTAGTGTACAGGGAACGAACACTGAAGCTTTCTTT

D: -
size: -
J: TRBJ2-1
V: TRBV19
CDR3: CASQRGGRENEQFF
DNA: TGTGCCAGCCAGAGGGGGGGGCGTGAAAATGAGCAGTTCTTC

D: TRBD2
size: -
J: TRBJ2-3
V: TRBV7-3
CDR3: CASSLGLAGSTDTQYF
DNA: TGTGCCAGCAGCCTAGGACTAGCGGGAAGCACAGATACGCAGTATTTT

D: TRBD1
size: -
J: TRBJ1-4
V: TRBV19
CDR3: CASSKSGTGEKLFF
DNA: TGTGCCAGTAGCAAATCGGGGACAGGGGAAAAACTGTTTTTT

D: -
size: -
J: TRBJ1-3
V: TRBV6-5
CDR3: CASRTPQNGNTIYF
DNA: TGTGCCAGCAGAACCCCACAGAACGGAAACACCATATATTTT

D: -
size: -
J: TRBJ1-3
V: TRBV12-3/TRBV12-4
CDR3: CASPIGSGNTIYF
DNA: TGTGCCAGCCCGATCGGCTCTGGAAACACCATATATTTT

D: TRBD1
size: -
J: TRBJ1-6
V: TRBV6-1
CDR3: CASSDRGTYNSPLHF
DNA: TGTGCCAGCAGTGACAGGGGGACCTATAATTCACCCCTCCACTTT

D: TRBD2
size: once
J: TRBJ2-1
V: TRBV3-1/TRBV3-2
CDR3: CASRTSGSHEQFF
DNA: TGTGCCAGCAGAACTAGCGGGAGTCATGAGCAGTTCTTC

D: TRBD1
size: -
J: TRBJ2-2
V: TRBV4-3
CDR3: CASSHIYLQGPTGELFF
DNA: TGCGCCAGCAGCCACATTTACTTACAGGGGCCCACCGGGGAGCTGTTTTTT

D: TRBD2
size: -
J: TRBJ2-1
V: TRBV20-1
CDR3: CSASGRTSGRNEQFF
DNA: TGCAGTGCTAGTGGTCGGACTAGCGGGAGGAATGAGCAGTTCTTC

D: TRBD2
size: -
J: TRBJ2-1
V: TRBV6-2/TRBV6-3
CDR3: CASSTGTSAMDEQFF
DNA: TGTGCCAGCAGTACCGGGACTAGCGCTATGGATGAGCAGTTCTTC

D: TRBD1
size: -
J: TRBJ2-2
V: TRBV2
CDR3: CASTGQGTGELFF
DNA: TGTGCCAGCACCGGACAGGGCACCGGGGAGCTGTTTTTT

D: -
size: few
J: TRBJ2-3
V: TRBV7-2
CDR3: CASSWSRVDTQYF
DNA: TGTGCCAGCAGCTGGTCCAGGGTTGATACGCAGTATTTT

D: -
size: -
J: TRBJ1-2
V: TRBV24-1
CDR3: CATSDRLSYGYTF
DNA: TGTGCCACCAGTGATCGGTTGAGCTATGGCTACACCTTC

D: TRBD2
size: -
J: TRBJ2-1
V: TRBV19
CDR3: CASSKKASSGNRQNEQFF
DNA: TGTGCCAGTAGCAAGAAGGCTTCTAGCGGGAACAGGCAGAATGAGCAGTTCTTC

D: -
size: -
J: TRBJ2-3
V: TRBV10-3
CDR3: CAISVMAESTDTQYF
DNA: TGTGCCATCAGTGTTATGGCGGAAAGCACAGATACGCAGTATTTT

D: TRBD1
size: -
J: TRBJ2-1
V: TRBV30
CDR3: CAWRSGGSYNEQFF
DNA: TGTGCCTGGCGGTCAGGGGGCTCCTACAATGAGCAGTTCTTC

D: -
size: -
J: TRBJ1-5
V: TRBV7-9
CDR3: CASNAGGNQPQHF
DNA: TGTGCCAGCAACGCGGGTGGCAATCAGCCCCAGCATTTT

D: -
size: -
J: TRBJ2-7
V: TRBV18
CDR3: CASSPGVYEQYF
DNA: TGTGCCAGCTCCCCGGGGGTCTACGAGCAGTACTTC

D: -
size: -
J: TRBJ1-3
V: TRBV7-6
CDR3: CASSLVGWGETGNTIYF
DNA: TGTGCCAGCAGCTTAGTGGGATGGGGAGAAACTGGAAACACCATATATTTT

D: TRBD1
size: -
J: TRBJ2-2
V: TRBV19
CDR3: CASTWRQGASNTGELFF
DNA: TGTGCCAGTACCTGGAGACAGGGGGCTTCGAACACCGGGGAGCTGTTTTTT

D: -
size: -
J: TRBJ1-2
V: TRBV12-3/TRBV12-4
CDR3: CASHGQNYGYTF
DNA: TGTGCCAGCCACGGACAGAACTATGGCTACACCTTC

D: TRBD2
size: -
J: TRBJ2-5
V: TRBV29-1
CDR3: CSVKPSGSFETQYF
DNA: TGCAGCGTTAAACCTAGCGGGAGTTTTGAGACCCAGTACTTC

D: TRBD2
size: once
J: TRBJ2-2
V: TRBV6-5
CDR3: CASSPRTRATGELFF
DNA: TGTGCCAGCAGTCCCCGGACTAGGGCCACCGGGGAGCTGTTTTTT

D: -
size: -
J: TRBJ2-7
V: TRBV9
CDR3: CASSVEQGYEQYF
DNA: TGTGCCAGCAGCGTTGAACAGGGTTACGAGCAGTACTTC

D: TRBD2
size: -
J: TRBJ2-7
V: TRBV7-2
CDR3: CASSPEGIWAGEDEQYF
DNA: TGTGCCAGCAGCCCGGAGGGGATCTGGGCGGGAGAGGACGAGCAGTACTTC

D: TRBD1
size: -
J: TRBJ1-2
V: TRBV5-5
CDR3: CASSLAGGQGVDGYTF
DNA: TGTGCCAGCAGCTTGGCCGGGGGACAGGGGGTGGACGGCTACACCTTC

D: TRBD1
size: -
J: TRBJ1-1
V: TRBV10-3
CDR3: CAISEDRVATEAFF
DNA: TGTGCCATCAGTGAGGACAGGGTGGCCACTGAAGCTTTCTTT